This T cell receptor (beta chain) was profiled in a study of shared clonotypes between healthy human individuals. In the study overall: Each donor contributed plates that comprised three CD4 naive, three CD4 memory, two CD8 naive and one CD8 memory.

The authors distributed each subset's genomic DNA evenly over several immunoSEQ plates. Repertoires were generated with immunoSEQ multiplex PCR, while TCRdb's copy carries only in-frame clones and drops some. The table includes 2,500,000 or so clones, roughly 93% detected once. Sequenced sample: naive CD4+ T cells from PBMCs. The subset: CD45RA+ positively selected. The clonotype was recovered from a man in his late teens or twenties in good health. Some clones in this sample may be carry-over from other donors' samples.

The CDR3 is CASSGIGNQETQYF. Here the CDR3 DNA reads TGCGCCAGCAGCGGGATCGGGAATCAAGAGACCCAGTACTTC. The gene calls are TRBV5-1 and TRBJ2-5, with a tentative D call TRBD2 (5 bases). The CDR3 consists of 14 residues. Trimming left V 4 bases short and J 2 bases short, with 12 bases between. Germline lookup yields CDR1 SGHRS and CDR2 YFSETQ.